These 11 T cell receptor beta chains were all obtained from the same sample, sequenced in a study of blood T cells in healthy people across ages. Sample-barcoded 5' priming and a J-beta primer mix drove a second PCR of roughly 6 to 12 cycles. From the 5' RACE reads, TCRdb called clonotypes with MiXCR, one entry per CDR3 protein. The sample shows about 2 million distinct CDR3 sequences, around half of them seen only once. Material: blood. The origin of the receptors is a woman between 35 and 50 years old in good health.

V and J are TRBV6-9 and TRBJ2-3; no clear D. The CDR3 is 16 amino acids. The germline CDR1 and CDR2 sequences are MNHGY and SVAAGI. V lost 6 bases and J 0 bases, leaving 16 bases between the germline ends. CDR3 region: CASSPLVSTSTDTQYF. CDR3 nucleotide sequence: TGTGCCAGCAGCCCTCTAGTGTCTACAAGCACAGATACGCAGTATTTT.

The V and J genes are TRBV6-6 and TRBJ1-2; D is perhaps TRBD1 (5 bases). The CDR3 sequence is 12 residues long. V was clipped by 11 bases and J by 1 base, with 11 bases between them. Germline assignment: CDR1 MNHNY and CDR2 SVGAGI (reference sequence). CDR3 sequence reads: CACGDSNYGYTF. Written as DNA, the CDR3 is TGTGCCTGCGGAGACAGTAACTATGGCTACACCTTC.

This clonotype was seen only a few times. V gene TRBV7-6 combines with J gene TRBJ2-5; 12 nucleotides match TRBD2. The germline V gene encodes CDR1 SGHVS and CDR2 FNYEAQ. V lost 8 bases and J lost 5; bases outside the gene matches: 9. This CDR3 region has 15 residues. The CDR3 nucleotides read TGTGCCAGCGGCCCCCGGACTAGCGGGGAGGAGACCCAGTACTTC. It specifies CASGPRTSGEETQYF.

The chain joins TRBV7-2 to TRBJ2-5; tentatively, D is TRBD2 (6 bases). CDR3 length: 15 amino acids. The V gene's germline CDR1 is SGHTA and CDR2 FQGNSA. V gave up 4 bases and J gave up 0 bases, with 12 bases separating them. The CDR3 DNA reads TGTGCCAGCAGCTCCACTAGGACTAACCAAGAGACCCAGTACTTC. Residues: CASSSTRTNQETQYF.

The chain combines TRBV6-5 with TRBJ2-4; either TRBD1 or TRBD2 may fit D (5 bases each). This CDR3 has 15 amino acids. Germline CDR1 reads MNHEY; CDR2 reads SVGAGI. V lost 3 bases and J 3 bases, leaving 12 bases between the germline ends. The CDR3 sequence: CASSYFGTGKNIQYF. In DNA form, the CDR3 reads TGTGCCAGCAGTTATTTCGGGACGGGCAAAAACATTCAGTACTTC.

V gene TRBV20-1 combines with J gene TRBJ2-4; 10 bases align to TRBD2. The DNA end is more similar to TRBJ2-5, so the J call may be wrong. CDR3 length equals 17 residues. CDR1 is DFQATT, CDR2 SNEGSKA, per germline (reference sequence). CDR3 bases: TGCAGTGCTAGAGACCTACGAGCGGGGGGGAGTCAAGAGACCCAGTACTTC. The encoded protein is CSARDLRAGGSQETQYF.

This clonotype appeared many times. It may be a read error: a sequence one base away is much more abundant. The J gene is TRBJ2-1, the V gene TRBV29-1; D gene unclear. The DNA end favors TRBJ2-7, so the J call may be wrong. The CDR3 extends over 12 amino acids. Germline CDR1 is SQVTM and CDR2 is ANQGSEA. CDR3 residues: CSVGFSYNEQYF. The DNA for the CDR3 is TGCAGCGTCGGCTTCTCCTACAATGAGCAGTACTTC.

The CDR3: CASSRGQSNQPQHF. CDR3 DNA: TGTGCCAGCAGCCGCGGACAGAGCAATCAGCCCCAGCATTTT. This chain links TRBV6-6 with TRBJ1-5, with D possibly being TRBD1 (6 bases). CDR3 size: 14 residues. The germline gives CDR1 MNHNY, CDR2 SVGAGI (reference sequence). V was trimmed by 6 bases and J by 1 base, leaving 10 bases between them.

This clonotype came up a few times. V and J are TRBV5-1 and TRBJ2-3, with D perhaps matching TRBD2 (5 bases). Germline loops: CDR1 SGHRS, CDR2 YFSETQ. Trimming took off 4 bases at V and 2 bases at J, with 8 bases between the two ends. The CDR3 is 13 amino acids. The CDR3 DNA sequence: TGCGCCAGCAGCCCGACTAACACAGATACGCAGTATTTT. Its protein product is CASSPTNTDTQYF.

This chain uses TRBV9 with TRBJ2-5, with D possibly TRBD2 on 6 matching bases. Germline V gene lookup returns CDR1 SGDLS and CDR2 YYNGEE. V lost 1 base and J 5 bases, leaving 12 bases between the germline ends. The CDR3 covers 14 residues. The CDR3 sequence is CASSVRVGGETQYF. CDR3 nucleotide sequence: TGTGCCAGCAGCGTAAGGGTCGGAGGGGAGACCCAGTACTTC. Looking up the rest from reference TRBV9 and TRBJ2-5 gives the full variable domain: DSGVTQTPKHLITATGQRVTLRCSPRSGDLSVYWYQQSLDQGLQFLIQYYNGEERAKGNILERFSAQQFPDLHSELNLSSLELGDSALYFCASSVRVGGETQYFGPGTRLLVL.

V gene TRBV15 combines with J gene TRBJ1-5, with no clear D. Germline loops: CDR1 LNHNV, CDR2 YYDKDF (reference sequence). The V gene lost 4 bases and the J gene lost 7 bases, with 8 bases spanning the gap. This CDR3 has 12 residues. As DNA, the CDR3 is TGTGCCACCAGCACCTCAGAACAGCCCCAGCATTTT. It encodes CATSTSEQPQHF.